This T cell receptor (beta chain) was sequenced in a study of CD4 T cells in relation to SARS-CoV-2 and coronaviruses. CD4+ T cells from unexposed donors were obtained before the COVID-19 pandemic (2011-2018). Isolation of CD4+ T cells took place after about 9 days in culture. Unexposed-donor CD4+ T cells were probed with SARS-CoV-2 S/N and four cold-coronavirus spikes, cells permitting. Cultures held 1.5 million to 2.5 million PBMCs per well with roughly 10 IU/ml IL-2. The CDR3 length is 16 residues. J lost 4 bases, V lost 5 bases, and 8 bases had no gene match. In germline, CDR1 is MNHEY, CDR2 SMNVEV (reference sequence). General observations from the study: Crossreactivity was assessed only for spike protein, not other viral proteins.

Using immunoSEQ multiplex PCR, the repertoire was profiled, and TCRdb retains in-frame clones only, with some absent. The sample lists some 29,000 clones, over 60% occurring once. On this clone: Antigen specificity is unknown.

This TCR was sampled from a human donor in good health. The sequenced material came from CD4+ T cells from PBMCs, cultured in vitro. V and J are TRBV27 and TRBJ2-6; 7 bases map to TRBD2. The CDR3 protein is CASSTSGGYGANVLTF. CDR3 nucleotides: TGTGCCAGCAGTACCTCGGGGGGTTACGGGGCCAACGTCCTGACTTTC.